This TCR beta chain is drawn from a study of low-dose radiotherapy and immunotherapy resistance in tumors. Study information: Cohort 1 was given 0.5 Gy per fraction every 2 weeks, for 6.5 Gy total.

Priming of first-strand cDNA relied on TRAV- and TRBV-specific primers (covering alpha and beta chains). Over approximately 20 PCR cycles, TCRs were amplified from a constant-region primer and V-primer adapter. TCRdb re-called the reads with MiXCR, one entry per CDR3 protein. Seen here are fewer than 90,000 distinct CDR3 sequences, 31% observed once, and the top ten hold around 10%. Trimming cost V 0 bases and J 7 bases; bases outside gene matches: 9. The CDR3 runs 16 residues. Germline V CDR1 and CDR2: SGHRS, YFSETQ. Sample time point: before trial treatment. This chain connects TRBV5-1 to TRBJ2-1; 8 bases fit TRBD1. The sequence was collected from a female donor with ovarian cancer. The material sequenced was PBMCs, taken before treatment. The CDR3 region has the DNA TGCGCCAGCAGCTTGGGTCGACAGGGGAGAGGTAATGAGCAGTTCTTC. Its translation: CASSLGRQGRGNEQFF.